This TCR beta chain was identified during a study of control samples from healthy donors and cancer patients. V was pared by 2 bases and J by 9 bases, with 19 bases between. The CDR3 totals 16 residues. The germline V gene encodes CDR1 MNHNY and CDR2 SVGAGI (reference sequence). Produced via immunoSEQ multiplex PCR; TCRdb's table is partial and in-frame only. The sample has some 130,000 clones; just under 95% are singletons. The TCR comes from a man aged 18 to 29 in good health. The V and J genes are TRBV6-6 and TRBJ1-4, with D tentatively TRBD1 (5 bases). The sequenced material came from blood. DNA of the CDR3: TGTGCCAGCAGTTACAGTTTCAGGGCGAGGAGGCAAAAACTGTTTTTT. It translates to CASSYSFRARRQKLFF.